These 18 T cell receptor beta chains originate from one sample sequenced in a study of blood T cell repertoires in COVID-19. Assay: immunoSEQ multiplex PCR; the TCRdb copy retains only in-frame clones and omits some. The repertoire has under 250,000 clones, roughly four fifths of them found once; the top ten carry 1.9%. Sequencing was performed on peripheral blood. Receptors were obtained from a man aged 25-45 years who had recovered from COVID-19.

The rearrangement joins TRBV9 to TRBJ1-4; the D gene is possibly TRBD1 (5 bases). Between the trimmed V and J ends, which lost 3 bases and 7 bases, there was a span of 10 bases. Germline V gene data show CDR1 as SGDLS and CDR2 as YYNGEE. This CDR3 has 13 amino acids. The DNA for the CDR3 is TGTGCCAGCAGCGCCGGGGGAGTTGAAAAACTGTTTTTT. This encodes CASSAGGVEKLFF.

This chain joins TRBV19 and TRBJ1-1; D gene unclear. This CDR3 spans 14 amino acids. Germline values: CDR1 LNHDA, CDR2 SQIVND (reference sequence). V gave up 1 base and J gave up 0 bases, with 6 bases separating them. As DNA, the CDR3 is TGTGCCAGTAGTATAGTCCTTATGAACACTGAAGCTTTCTTT. It yields the protein CASSIVLMNTEAFF.

This chain links TRBV25-1 with TRBJ1-3; a possible D gene is TRBD1 (6 bases). Germline-derived CDR1 and CDR2 are MGHDK and SYGVNS. V was clipped by 2 bases and J by 3 bases, with 11 bases between them. The CDR3 spans 15 residues. For the CDR3, the DNA is TGTGCCAGCAGTGAACCCCGGACAGTTGGAAACACCATATATTTT. Its translation is CASSEPRTVGNTIYF.

The V gene is TRBV19, the J gene TRBJ1-1; D may be TRBD1 (5 bases). Per the germline V gene, CDR1 is LNHDA and CDR2 is SQIVND (reference sequence). The CDR3 runs to 13 residues. Trimming left V 8 bases short and J 3 bases short, with 13 bases between. For the CDR3, the DNA is TGTGCCAGTTCAATGACAGCCGACACTGAAGCTTTCTTT. Translating it yields CASSMTADTEAFF.

The chain uses TRBV19 and TRBJ2-3, with a tentative D call TRBD2 (6 bases). Germline lookup yields CDR1 LNHDA and CDR2 SQIVND (reference sequence). The V and J ends lost 5 bases and 6 bases respectively, with 15 bases between them. The CDR3 extends over 14 amino acids. In nucleotides, the CDR3 is TGTGCCAGTAGTTCCTTGGAGGGATCCGATACGCAGTATTTT. This gives the protein CASSSLEGSDTQYF.

This clone was detected only once. V and J are TRBV6-2 or TRBV6-3 and TRBJ1-5; TRBD1 aligns across 7 bases. Germline V gene sequence: CDR1 MNHEY, CDR2 SVGEGT. Trimming at V came to 5 bases and at J to 7 bases, leaving 11 bases not matched to a gene. The CDR3 totals 15 residues. Written as DNA, the CDR3 is TGTGCCAGCAGTGACACAGGGGATGGGGGACAGCCCCAGCATTTT. As protein: CASSDTGDGGQPQHF.

The genes are TRBV7-9 and TRBJ2-3; D is unresolved. This CDR3 has 19 amino acids. From germline, CDR1 is SEHNR and CDR2 FQNEAQ (reference sequence). The V end lost 1 base, the J end lost 2 bases, and 22 bases lay between the germline ends. The DNA of the CDR3 is TGTGCCAGCAGCTTAGTACAGATAAACCGTAACAAATTCACAGATACGCAGTATTTT. It translates to CASSLVQINRNKFTDTQYF.

The rearrangement links TRBV18 to TRBJ2-7; TRBD1 matches 10 bases. CDR1 is KGHSH and CDR2 is LQKENI in the germline V gene. The CDR3 sequence is 14 residues long. V was clipped by 5 bases and J by 2 bases; unmatched bases: 3. As DNA, the CDR3 is TGTGCCAGCTCAAGGGACAGGGGCCCCTACGAGCAGTACTTC. Translation gives CASSRDRGPYEQYF. The whole variable domain, filled in from reference TRBV18 and TRBJ2-7, reads NAGVMQNPRHLVRRRGQEARLRCSPMKGHSHVYWYRQLPEEGLKFMVYLQKENIIDESGMPKERFSAEFPKEGPSILRIQQVVRGDSAAYFCASSRDRGPYEQYFGPGTRLTVT.

The CDR3 DNA sequence: TGTGCCAGTAGTATTCAGGGGGCGCCGAATGAAAAACTGTTTTTT. Translated, it gives CASSIQGAPNEKLFF. This chain links TRBV19 with TRBJ1-4; TRBD1 agrees at 8 bases. The CDR3 contains 15 residues. Looked up from germline, CDR1 is LNHDA and CDR2 is SQIVND (reference sequence). With 3 bases clipped from V and 5 bases from J, the junction kept 5 bases outside the gene matches.

J is TRBJ1-1 and V is TRBV3-1 (or the pseudogene TRBV3-2); 8 bases are a match to TRBD1. Germline CDR1 reads LGHDT; CDR2 reads YNNKEL (reference sequence). V shed 0 bases and J 4 bases; nucleotides not matched to a gene: 7. This CDR3 has 16 amino acids. The CDR3 is CASSQEGAGTGTEAFF. The CDR3 nucleotides read TGTGCCAGCAGCCAAGAGGGTGCGGGGACAGGCACTGAAGCTTTCTTT.

The chain combines TRBV5-4 with TRBJ1-2, with D possibly matching TRBD1 (6 bases). Germline V gene data show CDR1 as SGHNT and CDR2 as YYREEE (reference sequence). Between the trimmed V and J ends, which lost 5 bases and 4 bases, there was a span of 9 bases. The CDR3 contains 12 residues. The CDR3 DNA reads as TGTGCCAGCAGAACAGGGCCCTATGGCTACACCTTC. Protein sequence: CASRTGPYGYTF.

The CDR3 DNA reads TGTGCCAGCAGTTTAGAGGGCATCTATGGCTACACCTTC. Its protein is CASSLEGIYGYTF. The V call is TRBV28, the J call TRBJ1-2; D gene ambiguous. V was cut by 2 bases and J by 4 bases, with 8 bases left in between. Germline assignment: CDR1 MDHEN and CDR2 SYDVKM. The CDR3 covers 13 residues.

This clone came up a few times. The chain uses TRBV6-4 and TRBJ2-3; TRBD2 matches 13 bases. Unmatched junction bases numbered 2, after V lost 0 bases and J lost 5 bases. The length of the CDR3 is 16 residues. CDR1 MRHNA and CDR2 SNTAGT come from the germline V gene. This CDR3 reads CASSDSGTSGVDTQYF. The CDR3, as DNA: TGTGCCAGCAGTGACTCCGGGACTAGCGGGGTAGATACGCAGTATTTT.

V is TRBV7-2 and J is TRBJ1-5; 11 bases are a match to TRBD1. Germline lookup yields CDR1 SGHTA and CDR2 FQGNSA. CDR3 length: 15 residues. Trimming removed 0 bases from V and 7 bases from J; junction bases left unmatched: 2. This CDR3 is CASSLAGQGDQPQHF. The CDR3 region has the DNA TGTGCCAGCAGCTTAGCGGGACAGGGGGACCAGCCCCAGCATTTT.

The chain combines TRBV5-1 with TRBJ1-2; D uncertain. Germline V CDR1 and CDR2: SGHRS, YFSETQ. V was shortened by 0 bases and J by 7 bases, with 16 bases between the two germline ends. The CDR3 consists of 15 residues. The CDR3 nucleotides read TGCGCCAGCAGCTTGGGTGGAAACTCGGGGAGTGGCTACACCTTC. Residues: CASSLGGNSGSGYTF.

This clone was seen a handful of times. The rearrangement joins TRBV5-5 to TRBJ2-5; D call uncertain. The CDR3 extends over 13 amino acids. CDR1 SGHKS and CDR2 YYEKEE come from the germline V gene (reference sequence). Trimming shortened V by 1 base and J by 0 bases, and 4 bases separated the two germline ends. The CDR3 spells CASSLPYQETQYF. In DNA, the CDR3 is TGTGCCAGCAGCTTGCCGTACCAAGAGACCCAGTACTTC.

The chain carries TRBV3-1 (or the pseudogene TRBV3-2) and TRBJ2-5, with 9 bases that match TRBD1. V shed 11 bases and J 5 bases; nucleotides not matched to a gene: 9. Germline CDR1 reads LGHDT; CDR2 reads YNNKEL (reference sequence). The CDR3 runs to 13 residues. The CDR3 reads CAVRQGGEETQYF. The DNA of the CDR3 is TGTGCCGTAAGACAGGGGGGCGAGGAGACCCAGTACTTC.

This rearrangement joins TRBV5-1 to TRBJ2-1; 13 bases fit TRBD2. The V gene's germline CDR1 is SGHRS and CDR2 YFSETQ. V trimming: 4 bases; J trimming: 8 bases; junction bases outside the gene matches: 6. This CDR3 comprises 15 residues. CDR3 loop: CASSPGLAGLYEQFF. The CDR3 DNA follows: TGCGCCAGCAGCCCGGGACTAGCGGGGTTGTATGAGCAGTTCTTC.